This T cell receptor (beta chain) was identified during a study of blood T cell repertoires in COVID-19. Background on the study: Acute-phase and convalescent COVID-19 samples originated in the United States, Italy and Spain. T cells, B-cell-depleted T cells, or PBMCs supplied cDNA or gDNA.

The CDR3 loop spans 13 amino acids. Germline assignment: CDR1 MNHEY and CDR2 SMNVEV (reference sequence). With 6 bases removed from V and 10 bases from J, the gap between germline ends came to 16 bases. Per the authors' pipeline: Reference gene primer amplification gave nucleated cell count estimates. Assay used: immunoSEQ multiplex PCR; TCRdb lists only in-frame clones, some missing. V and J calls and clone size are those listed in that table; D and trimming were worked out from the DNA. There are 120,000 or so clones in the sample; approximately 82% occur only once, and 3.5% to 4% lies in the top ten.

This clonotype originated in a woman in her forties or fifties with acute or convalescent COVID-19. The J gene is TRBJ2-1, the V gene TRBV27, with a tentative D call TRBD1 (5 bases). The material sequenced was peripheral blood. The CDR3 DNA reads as TGTGCCAGCAGGGCGGCAGGGCCTAGGGAGCAGTTCTTC. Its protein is CASRAAGPREQFF.